Given below is one T cell receptor (beta chain) in context. This sample stems from a study of monozygotic twins with inflammatory bowel disease. The CDR3 has 15 residues. Looked up from germline, CDR1 is MNHEY and CDR2 is SVGEGT. TCRdb derives one entry per CDR3 protein from the 5' RACE reads, leaving out DNA. Its table records about 200,000 distinct CDR3 sequences. This TCR derives from a human donor with ulcerative colitis or Crohn's disease, or a healthy co-twin of an affected twin (not recorded which). The sample comprised blood. This chain joins TRBV6-2 or TRBV6-3 and TRBJ2-2; with no DNA, the TCRdb D assignment of TRBD1 cannot be verified. The CDR3 loop is CASSTGRTNTGELFF.